This is a list of T cell receptor beta chains from one sample in a study of PD-L1 blockade in urothelial cancer. Method: immunoSEQ multiplex PCR; TCRdb's copy keeps in-frame clones and lacks some. The sample holds fewer than 50,000 clones, nearly 90% seen once. The source material was PBMCs, sampled around atezolizumab (anti-PD-L1) treatment. These receptor sequences come from a man aged 55-75 years with urothelial cancer. Each CDR3 is given with its conserved first and last residue. Fields, in order: V gene, CDR3 protein.

v_gene: TRBV7-2
CDR3aa: CASSPTGDSSYEQYF

v_gene: TRBV7-3
CDR3aa: CASSSTGLTYNEQFF

v_gene: TRBV28
CDR3aa: CASSGDRGYNSPLHF

v_gene: TRBV30
CDR3aa: CAWSWTGRGYTF

v_gene: TRBV5-4
CDR3aa: CASSWSVSSYNEQFF

v_gene: TRBV4-2
CDR3aa: CASSRQGGGTDTQYF

v_gene: TRBV6-6
CDR3aa: CASTNPTTPRREQYF

v_gene: TRBV7-2
CDR3aa: CASSLGSGTDTQYF

v_gene: TRBV28
CDR3aa: CATNHSPGNYGYTF

v_gene: TRBV6-1
CDR3aa: CASSEWNRGRMNTEAFF

v_gene: TRBV2
CDR3aa: CASIWRDNEKLFF

v_gene: TRBV11-2
CDR3aa: CASSRQGGSSYNSPLHF

v_gene: TRBV5-1
CDR3aa: CASSLGLAGRYEQYF